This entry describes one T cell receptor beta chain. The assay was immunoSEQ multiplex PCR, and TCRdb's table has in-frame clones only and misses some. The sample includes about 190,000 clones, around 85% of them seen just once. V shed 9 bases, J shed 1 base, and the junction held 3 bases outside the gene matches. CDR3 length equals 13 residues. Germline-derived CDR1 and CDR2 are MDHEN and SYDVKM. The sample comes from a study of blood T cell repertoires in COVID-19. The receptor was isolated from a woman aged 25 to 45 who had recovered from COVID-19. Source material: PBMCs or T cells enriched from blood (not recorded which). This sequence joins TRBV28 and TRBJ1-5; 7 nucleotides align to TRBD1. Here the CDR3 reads CASEGQSNQPQHF. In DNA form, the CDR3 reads TGTGCCAGTGAGGGACAGAGCAATCAGCCCCAGCATTTT.